These T cell receptor beta chains were read from a single sample in a study of blood T cell repertoires in COVID-19. Sequenced by immunoSEQ multiplex PCR; TCRdb stores in-frame clones only, minus some. The sample has about 270,000 clones; about nine tenths are singletons. Sequencing was carried out using peripheral blood. The source is a young adult with COVID-19, enrolled during active disease. CDR3s include the opening cysteine and the closing phenylalanine or tryptophan. The D gene is left open where the match is weak. Clone size is shown for a subset of rows, as once, few, many or a class of expanded clone.

TRBJ1-3 | TRBV19 | - | - | CATSPGVRGNTIYF | TGTGCCACTAGTCCGGGGGTTCGTGGAAACACCATATATTTT
TRBJ2-7 | TRBV11-2 | - | - | CASSRGGPSYEQYF | TGTGCCAGCAGCAGGGGGGGGCCAAGTTACGAGCAGTACTTC
TRBJ1-4 | TRBV12-3/TRBV12-4 | - | - | CASSGSGRELFF | TGTGCCAGCAGTGGATCGGGAAGGGAACTGTTTTTT
TRBJ1-2 | TRBV5-6 | TRBD1 | - | CASSQGGIYGYTF | TGTGCCAGCTCTCAGGGGGGCATATATGGCTACACCTTC
TRBJ2-2 | TRBV4-3 | - | - | CASSPSPGNTGELFF | TGCGCCAGCAGCCCTTCCCCAGGGAACACCGGGGAGCTGTTTTTT
TRBJ2-7 | TRBV28 | TRBD2 | medium-sized | CASSPGTSGYEQYF | TGTGCCAGCAGTCCCGGGACTAGCGGGTACGAGCAGTACTTC
TRBJ2-7 | TRBV27 | - | - | CASSFPEGGIRSYEQYF | TGTGCCAGCAGTTTCCCCGAAGGAGGGATAAGGTCCTACGAGCAGTACTTC
TRBJ2-7 | TRBV11-2 | TRBD2 | - | CASSQATSGYEQYF | TGTGCCAGCAGTCAAGCGACTAGCGGGTACGAGCAGTACTTC
TRBJ1-1 | TRBV13 | - | once | CASSPHPGSNTEAFF | TGTGCCAGCAGCCCTCATCCAGGGTCTAACACTGAAGCTTTCTTT
TRBJ2-5 | TRBV5-6 | TRBD1 | - | CASSPTGGGETQYF | TGTGCCAGCAGCCCGACAGGGGGTGGGGAGACCCAGTACTTC
TRBJ1-1 | TRBV7-2 | TRBD1 | - | CASSLRQGTEAFF | TGTGCCAGCAGCTTACGACAGGGAACTGAAGCTTTCTTT
TRBJ2-2 | TRBV7-8 | - | - | CASSSQGRASGELFF | TGTGCCAGCAGCTCACAGGGCAGGGCATCAGGGGAGCTGTTTTTT
TRBJ2-7 | TRBV4-1 | TRBD1 | - | CASSQDRQGVYEQYF | TGCGCCAGCAGCCAAGATCGACAGGGGGTCTACGAGCAGTACTTC
TRBJ1-2 | TRBV4-3 | TRBD1 | - | CASSQVAGGAGGYTF | TGCGCCAGCAGCCAAGTCGCAGGGGGCGCCGGTGGCTACACCTTC
TRBJ1-2 | TRBV20-1 | - | - | CSASFQQAYGYTF | TGCAGTGCTAGTTTTCAACAGGCCTATGGCTACACCTTC
TRBJ2-3 | TRBV29-1 | TRBD2 | - | CSVEDRFGLAGEPDTQYF | TGCAGCGTTGAAGATCGTTTTGGACTAGCGGGAGAGCCAGATACGCAGTATTTT
TRBJ1-6 | TRBV2 | - | - | CASSEDGFGNSPLHF | TGTGCCAGCAGTGAAGACGGGTTTGGTAATTCACCCCTCCACTTT
TRBJ2-7 | TRBV4-3 | TRBD1 | - | CASSRRTGTGAYEQYF | TGCGCCAGCAGCCGCAGAACAGGGACAGGGGCCTACGAGCAGTACTTC
TRBJ1-5 | TRBV24-1 | TRBD1 | - | CATRPGQHSNQPQHF | TGTGCCACCAGGCCGGGACAGCATAGCAATCAGCCCCAGCATTTT
TRBJ1-1 | TRBV7-2 | - | - | CASSNQPGEGTEAFF | TGTGCCAGCAGCAATCAACCCGGGGAGGGCACTGAAGCTTTCTTT
TRBJ2-7 | TRBV7-9 | TRBD1 | - | CASSASGGTYEQYF | TGTGCCAGCAGCGCGTCAGGGGGCACCTACGAGCAGTACTTC
TRBJ2-7 | TRBV6-5 | - | - | CASSYSRLATSYEQYF | TGTGCCAGCAGTTACTCGAGGCTAGCGACCTCCTACGAGCAGTACTTC
TRBJ2-7 | TRBV9 | TRBD2 | - | CASSVAAGVGYEQYF | TGTGCCAGCAGCGTAGCGGCGGGGGTTGGGTACGAGCAGTACTTC
TRBJ2-1 | TRBV9 | TRBD2 | few | CASSVVASGDNEQFF | TGTGCCAGCAGCGTAGTGGCTAGCGGGGACAATGAGCAGTTCTTC
TRBJ2-7 | TRBV14 | - | - | CASSPDTVSSYEQYF | TGTGCCAGCAGCCCTGACACGGTAAGCTCCTACGAGCAGTACTTC
TRBJ1-2 | TRBV4-1 | TRBD1 | few | CASSQTPGTGYWGYTF | TGCGCCAGCAGCCAGACCCCCGGGACAGGATATTGGGGCTACACCTTC
TRBJ2-7 | TRBV2 | TRBD1 | - | CASSPWDRDNEQYF | TGTGCCAGCAGTCCGTGGGACAGGGACAACGAGCAGTACTTC
TRBJ1-1 | TRBV6-5 | - | few | CASSYFGAIRQTEAFF | TGTGCCAGCAGTTACTTTGGGGCGATCCGGCAAACTGAAGCTTTCTTT
TRBJ2-1 | TRBV20-1 | - | once | CSASREEQFF | TGCAGTGCCTCCCGCGAAGAGCAGTTCTTC
TRBJ1-5 | TRBV2 | - | - | CASSYRIGQPQHF | TGTGCCAGCAGTTACAGGATAGGTCAGCCCCAGCATTTT
TRBJ2-1 | TRBV24-1 | TRBD1 | - | CATSDRGQGSYNEQFF | TGTGCCACCAGTGACCGAGGACAGGGCTCCTACAATGAGCAGTTCTTC
TRBJ1-5 | TRBV4-1 | - | - | CASSHPSDSNQPQHF | TGCGCCAGCAGCCACCCCAGCGATAGCAATCAGCCCCAGCATTTT
TRBJ2-7 | TRBV15 | TRBD2 | - | CATSRDRGLAGGPLHEQYF | TGTGCCACCAGCAGAGACAGAGGACTAGCGGGAGGGCCCCTCCACGAGCAGTACTTC
TRBJ1-2 | TRBV5-4 | TRBD1 | - | CASSVRQGDNYGYTF | TGTGCCAGCAGCGTCCGACAGGGTGATAACTATGGCTACACCTTC
TRBJ1-5 | TRBV27 | - | - | CASSLGGVNNQPQHF | TGTGCCAGCAGTTTAGGAGGGGTAAACAATCAGCCCCAGCATTTT
TRBJ1-4 | TRBV15 | TRBD1 | - | CATSVGQGRGEKLFF | TGTGCCACCAGCGTAGGACAGGGACGAGGTGAAAAACTGTTTTTT
TRBJ1-1 | TRBV6-2/TRBV6-3 | TRBD1 | - | CASSQDRVKAFF | TGTGCCAGCAGTCAAGACAGGGTTAAAGCTTTCTTT
TRBJ2-5 | TRBV7-6 | - | - | CASSYYREMTESQYF | TGTGCCAGCAGCTACTACAGGGAAATGACCGAGTCCCAGTACTTC
TRBJ2-1 | TRBV19 | TRBD2 | - | CASSPSGRHANEQFF | TGTGCCAGTAGTCCTAGCGGGAGGCACGCCAATGAGCAGTTCTTC
TRBJ2-7 | TRBV13 | TRBD2 | - | CASSLVGESLLAGGGGEQYF | TGTGCCAGCAGCTTAGTAGGGGAATCCCTACTAGCGGGGGGTGGTGGCGAGCAGTACTTC
TRBJ2-3 | TRBV6-7 | TRBD2 | - | CAIQPGGRGRDTQYF | TGTGCCATCCAACCCGGCGGGAGGGGAAGAGATACGCAGTATTTT
TRBJ1-2 | TRBV7-9 | TRBD1 | once | CASSLGTGGGYTF | TGTGCCAGCAGCCTTGGGACAGGCGGTGGCTACACCTTC